The 14 T cell receptor beta chains reported below all come from one sample, sequenced in a study of T-cell memory formation after mild COVID-19 (TCRdb year 2021). Libraries were made using 5' RACE. The data were produced on an Illumina NovaSeq 6000. The public reads were reanalyzed by TCRdb: fastp trimming at Q25, MiXCR alignment, in-frame beta chains only. One record per CDR3 amino acid sequence lists the most common genes and DNA. The sample data list about 140,000 distinct CDR3 sequences, and around 14% of these were observed just once. Around 30% of the sample lies in the top ten. The sample taken for sequencing was PBMCs or a T cell subset sorted from them (not recorded which). These receptor sequences come from an adult woman who had mild COVID-19 (a few samples of this study predate the infection). The sample titles of this study are shuffled in the database, so cell type and time point are left out; the donor was told from shared clones.

The chain uses TRBV13 and TRBJ1-2; unclear D gene. Germline V gene sequence: CDR1 PRHDT, CDR2 FYEKMQ (reference sequence). The CDR3 totals 13 residues. Trimming cost V 5 bases and J 3 bases, with 10 bases left between them. CDR3 sequence: CASSPPGYYGYTF. In DNA form, the CDR3 reads TGTGCCAGCAGCCCCCCCGGCTACTATGGCTACACCTTC.

This sequence joins TRBV6-4 and TRBJ1-1; D is uncertain. The CDR3 consists of 11 residues. Germline V gene sequence: CDR1 MRHNA, CDR2 SNTAGT. Trimming left V 4 bases short and J 3 bases short, with 3 bases between. The CDR3 protein is CASSADTEAFF. The CDR3 bases are TGTGCCAGCAGTGCCGACACTGAAGCTTTCTTT.

This clonotype came up a few times. The rearrangement links TRBV6-2 or TRBV6-3 to TRBJ2-7; 8 positions match TRBD1. The germline gives CDR1 MNHEY, CDR2 SVGEGT. V dropped 2 bases and J dropped 2; count of bases not matched to a gene: 2. CDR3 length: 14 residues. The CDR3 is CASSYRDRPYEQYF. Written as DNA, the CDR3 is TGTGCCAGCAGTTACCGGGACAGGCCCTACGAGCAGTACTTC.

In its sample, this clonotype was seen a few times. Written as DNA, the CDR3 is TGTGCCAGCAGTGCGATAAAAGAGACCCAGTACTTC. Translation: CASSAIKETQYF. This sequence joins TRBV25-1 and TRBJ2-5; no firm D call. There are 12 residues in the CDR3. V was pared by 4 bases and J by 3 bases, with 6 bases between. The germline V gene has CDR1 MGHDK and CDR2 SYGVNS.

This clonotype was seen a handful of times. The chain recombines TRBV30 with TRBJ2-1, with TRBD2 matching over 10 bases. Trimming cost V 4 bases and J 2 bases; bases outside gene matches: 14. CDR3 length: 18 residues. The germline CDR1 and CDR2 sequences are GTSNPN and SVGIG (reference sequence). The CDR3 DNA is TGTGCCTGGAAGGGGCTAGCGGGGGCTTTGTCCCCCTACAATGAGCAGTTCTTC. Residues: CAWKGLAGALSPYNEQFF.

The chain carries TRBV5-5 and TRBJ1-6, with 8 positions matching TRBD1. The germline CDR1 and CDR2 sequences are SGHKS and YYEKEE (reference sequence). With 1 base clipped from V and 8 bases from J, the junction kept 11 bases outside the gene matches. This CDR3 has 17 amino acids. The CDR3: CASSLLLGQAAHSPLHF. The CDR3 bases are TGTGCCAGCAGCTTGTTGTTGGGACAGGCGGCCCATTCACCCCTCCACTTT.

The table lists this clonotype with a few counts. The chain recombines TRBV7-2 with TRBJ2-2; a weak D match, TRBD1 (5 bases). The ends were cut back, 5 bases at V and 4 bases at J, with 11 bases in the middle. The V gene's germline CDR1 is SGHTA and CDR2 FQGNSA. There are 14 residues in the CDR3. DNA for the CDR3: TGTGCCAGCAGCCCGGACACATTCACCGGGGAGCTGTTTTTT. Protein sequence: CASSPDTFTGELFF.

V and J are TRBV7-8 and TRBJ2-5; the D is unclear. The CDR3 covers 11 residues. V lost 6 bases, J lost 5 bases, and 7 bases lay in between. CDR1 is SGHVS, CDR2 FQNEAQ, per germline. The CDR3 loop reads CASSFTETQYF. The CDR3 DNA reads TGTGCCAGCAGTTTTACGGAGACCCAGTACTTC.

Ten or more counts support this clonotype. This chain connects TRBV7-9 to TRBJ2-7; 11 bases agree with TRBD1. The CDR3 extends over 17 amino acids. Germline loops: CDR1 SEHNR, CDR2 FQNEAQ (reference sequence). Germline trimming cut 4 bases from V and 2 bases from J; bases unmatched to any gene: 10. CDR3 region: CASSSRTGGITTYEQYF. The CDR3 DNA reads TGTGCCAGCAGCTCCCGGACAGGGGGCATTACTACCTACGAGCAGTACTTC.

The gene calls are TRBV4-1 and TRBJ2-7; TRBD1 aligns across 7 bases. The germline V gene has CDR1 MGHRA and CDR2 YSYEKL. With 4 bases clipped from V and 4 bases from J, the junction kept 10 bases outside the gene matches. The CDR3 totals 15 residues. In nucleotides, the CDR3 is TGCGCCAGCAGCCCGTTCCCAGGACAGGCTTACGAGCAGTACTTC. It translates to CASSPFPGQAYEQYF.

This chain uses TRBV2 with TRBJ1-1, with D uncertain. CDR3 length: 17 amino acids. The V and J ends lost 7 bases and 0 bases respectively, with 21 bases between them. CDR1 and CDR2 (germline): SNHLY, FYNNEI. CDR3 protein: CASTGVPNLVMNTEAFF. The CDR3 DNA reads as TGTGCCAGCACCGGGGTTCCAAATCTCGTTATGAACACTGAAGCTTTCTTT.

This clonotype was detected only a few times. CDR3 amino acids: CSARRGGSYQETQYF. In DNA, the CDR3 is TGCAGTGCTAGACGAGGGGGGTCGTACCAAGAGACCCAGTACTTC. V and J are TRBV20-1 and TRBJ2-5, with D tentatively TRBD1 or TRBD2 (6 bases each). V lost 2 bases to trimming and J lost 0 bases, with 13 bases between them. Germline CDR1 reads DFQATT; CDR2 reads SNEGSKA (reference sequence). The length of the CDR3 is 15 residues.

The gene calls are TRBV30 and TRBJ2-1, with D tentatively TRBD1 (6 bases). V lost 3 bases to trimming and J lost 0 bases, with 9 bases between them. The CDR3 runs to 14 residues. CDR1 is GTSNPN and CDR2 is SVGIG in the germline V gene (reference sequence). CDR3 sequence reads: CAWSGTHSYNEQFF. The CDR3 bases are TGTGCCTGGAGCGGGACACACTCCTACAATGAGCAGTTCTTC. The full variable domain, completed using reference TRBV30 and TRBJ2-1, is SQTIHQWPATLVQPVGSPLSLECTVEGTSNPNLYWYRQAAGRGLQLLFYSVGIGQISSEVPQNLSASRPQDRQFILSSKKLLLSDSGFYLCAWSGTHSYNEQFFGPGTRLTVL.

In this sample, this clonotype turned up a few times. This rearrangement joins TRBV7-9 to TRBJ2-5; the D gene could be TRBD1 or TRBD2 (5 bases each). The CDR3 covers 15 residues. CDR1 is SEHNR and CDR2 is FQNEAQ in the germline V gene (reference sequence). Trimming pared 4 bases from V and 2 bases from J, leaving 14 bases between. CDR3 nucleotide sequence: TGTGCCAGCAGCTCCACTGAGGGGAAACAAGAGACCCAGTACTTC. Amino acids: CASSSTEGKQETQYF.